This T cell receptor beta chain was documented in a study of OX40 agonist ivuxolimab in advanced cancers. General notes on the study: Ivuxolimab was an agonistic, fully human IgG2 monoclonal antibody directed against OX40 (CD134), a costimulatory receptor. A male proportion of roughly 80% and a mean age of roughly 55 years, ranging from roughly 23 to 85, were recorded for the dose-escalation cohort. The monotherapy dose-escalation portion (N ≈ 50 patients) of the phase I ivuxolimab trial is reported in the paper. Patients were allowed to have had prior anti-PD-1, anti-PD-L1 or anti-CTLA-4 therapy, and less than 45% of the dose-escalation patients had previously received checkpoint inhibitors. Of the 50 to 55 dose-escalation patients, hepatocellular carcinoma was present in about 20, melanoma in some 15, renal cell carcinoma in 9 and head and neck cancer in 9. Partial responses were achieved by three dose-escalation patients, of whom one had hepatocellular carcinoma and two had cutaneous melanoma. Peripheral TCRbeta sequencing was intended to test whether TCR sequence diversity was altered and clonal T-cell expansion was caused by ivuxolimab. Intravenous ivuxolimab was administered to patients every 2 weeks at six dose levels: 0.01, 0.1, 0.3, 1.5, 3 and 10 mg/kg.

The trial excluded patients who had a history of autoimmune disease or were on systemic immunosuppression. Peripheral blood for TCR sequencing was drawn from every dose cohort at baseline, at cycle 4 day 1 and at cycle 7 day 1. Samples came from an open-label, multicenter, first-in-human phase I dose-escalation trial of ivuxolimab. Adults with locally advanced or metastatic melanoma, renal cell carcinoma, hepatocellular carcinoma or head and neck squamous cell carcinoma were enrolled in the trial. Before TCR sequencing, CD4+ T cells and CD8+ T cells from peripheral blood were sorted into separate populations. For sequencing of the TCRbeta CDR3 region, genomic DNA was extracted from the sorted cells. TCRbeta CDR3 regions were sequenced using the immunoSEQ Assay. Sourced from immuneACCESS, this table was stored by TCRdb with only in-frame sequences that have V and J called. A share of the clones is absent; for the studies checked, an unresolved V gene accounts for under half, and the remainder has no known explanation. Within this sample are roughly 24,000 clones, with approximately 89% of them counted one time only. 34% of the sample comes from the top ten.

A distance of 12 bases separates the germline ends of V and J, which lose 8 bases and 1 base respectively. Taken from cysteine to phenylalanine, the CDR3 has 14 residues. Only the CDR3 region is kept as DNA, spanning 42 bases read in frame from base 1. CDR1 and CDR2, looked up from the germline V gene, are MNHEY and SVGAGI. Comment on this clone: Its antigen is not yet known. It has no much larger one-base neighbor in the sample; base qualities were not kept.

General study outcomes and caveats: The antigen specificity of the peripheral T cells that underwent clonal expansion was not determined. Partial responders in the 0.1-3.0 mg/kg groups had among the lowest normalized peripheral clonal expansion, especially among CD8+ T cells. Low levels of normalized T-cell clonal expansion were also shown by some nonresponding patients. At doses from 0.1 to 3.0 mg/kg, clonal expansion was seen in both CD4+ and CD8+ blood T cells between baseline and week 6. After ivuxolimab, more expanded clones were found on average in CD8+ T cells than in CD4+ T cells.

Sample: CD4+ or CD8+ T cells sorted from blood, taken in a trial of the OX40 agonist ivuxolimab. The chain uses TRBV6-5 and TRBJ1-3; the D gene remains uncertain. This receptor was identified in an adult with an advanced solid tumor such as melanoma, head and neck, liver or kidney cancer. The CDR3 region has the sequence CASRHASSGNTIYF. The sequence in DNA is TGTGCCAGCCGACACGCTTCTTCTGGAAACACCATATATTTT.